This is a list of T cell receptor beta chains from one sample in a study of cytomegalovirus exposure and HLA in healthy donors. Data came from immunoSEQ multiplex PCR; TCRdb stores just in-frame clones and leaves some out. The sample includes 95,000 to 120,000 clones, about 80% of them seen just once. The sequenced sample was PBMCs. All receptors derive from a woman aged 25 to 45 in good health and CMV-seropositive. CDR3s include the opening cysteine and the closing phenylalanine or tryptophan. Each record gives: D gene, V gene, clone size, J gene, CDR3 protein, CDR3 DNA. A D gene is named only where the DNA matches it firmly. Size is stated for part of the rows, as once, few or many counts, or as a class when the clone is expanded.

>NA|TRBV7-9|NA|TRBJ1-2
CSSSFVLGEVNGYTF
TGTTCCAGCAGCTTTGTGTTGGGGGAGGTGAATGGCTACACCTTC
>NA|TRBV11-1|NA|TRBJ1-1
CASSLGQAVFF
TGTGCCAGCAGCTTGGGGCAGGCAGTTTTCTTT
>NA|TRBV12-5|NA|TRBJ1-1
CASGLVPQEAFF
TGTGCTAGTGGTTTGGTACCACAGGAAGCTTTCTTT
>TRBD1|TRBV5-6|NA|TRBJ1-1
CASRYTGGAQGTEAFF
TGTGCCAGCAGATACACAGGGGGCGCCCAGGGCACTGAAGCTTTCTTT
>NA|TRBV4-1|NA|TRBJ2-7
CASSQDRVSSYEQYF
TGCGCCAGCAGCCAAGATCGGGTTTCGTCCTACGAGCAGTACTTC
>NA|TRBV6-1|NA|TRBJ1-5
CASSECAQVCPQHF
TGTGCCAGCAGTGAATGTGCCCAGGTTTGCCCCCAGCATTTT
>TRBD1|TRBV11-2|NA|TRBJ2-2
CASSLVGTVLTGELFF
TGTGCCAGCAGCTTAGTCGGGACAGTCCTCACCGGGGAGCTGTTTTTT
>TRBD1|TRBV2|NA|TRBJ2-7
CASIKTGGSYEQYF
TGTGCCAGCATCAAGACAGGGGGATCCTACGAGCAGTACTTC
>TRBD2|TRBV5-1|NA|TRBJ2-5
CASSREALGGETQYF
TGCGCCAGCAGCCGGGAGGCCTTAGGAGGAGAGACCCAGTACTTC
>NA|TRBV27|NA|TRBJ2-1
CASSLASEQFF
TGTGCCAGCAGTTTGGCTAGTGAGCAGTTCTTC
>NA|TRBV6-5|NA|TRBJ1-1
CASSPGWAAGTEAFF
TGTGCCAGCAGCCCGGGATGGGCGGCCGGTACTGAAGCTTTCTTT
>NA|TRBV5-5|NA|TRBJ1-5
CASSLVGGDQPQHF
TGTGCCAGCAGCTTGGTCGGCGGAGATCAGCCCCAGCATTTT
>NA|TRBV7-9|once|TRBJ1-1
CSSSYGQTEAFF
TGTTCCAGCAGCTACGGACAGACTGAAGCTTTCTTT
>NA|TRBV21-1|few|TRBJ1-3
CASTQRDRGKDTIYF
TGTGCCAGCACCCAAAGGGACAGGGGGAAGGACACCATATATTTT
>NA|TRBV14|once|TRBJ2-1
CASSQDNLYNEQFF
TGTGCCAGCAGCCAAGATAACCTATACAATGAGCAGTTCTTC
>TRBD1|TRBV9|NA|TRBJ1-5
CASSVGTGGQPQHF
TGTGCCAGCAGCGTAGGGACAGGAGGTCAGCCCCAGCATTTT
>NA|TRBV7-9|NA|TRBJ1-1
CSSSPRGGPLDEAFF
TGTTCCAGCAGCCCCCGGGGGGGGCCCCTGGATGAAGCTTTCTTT
>NA|TRBV14|NA|TRBJ2-2
CASSHSRGGGELFF
TGTGCCAGCAGCCATTCCAGGGGTGGCGGGGAGCTGTTTTTT
>TRBD2|TRBV6-4|NA|TRBJ2-3
CASSEREAADTQYF
TGTGCCAGCAGTGAGCGGGAGGCGGCAGATACGCAGTATTTT
>TRBD1|TRBV9|few|TRBJ2-2
CASSSRDRGDGELFF
TGTGCCAGCAGCTCCCGGGACAGGGGGGACGGGGAGCTGTTTTTT
>NA|TRBV11-3|NA|TRBJ2-7
CASSLVLTGYSYEQYF
TGTGCCAGCAGCTTAGTATTAACAGGGTATTCCTACGAGCAGTACTTC
>TRBD1|TRBV30|NA|TRBJ1-4
CAWSGQGNEKLFF
TGTGCCTGGAGTGGACAGGGGAATGAAAAACTGTTTTTT
>NA|TRBV5-1|NA|TRBJ2-5
CASSPRAGLQETQYF
TGCGCCAGCAGCCCCCGCGCGGGGTTACAAGAGACCCAGTACTTC
>TRBD1|TRBV27|once|TRBJ1-4
CASLPGQGIATNEKLFF
TGTGCCAGCCTACCGGGACAGGGAATTGCAACTAATGAAAAACTGTTTTTT
>NA|TRBV5-1|NA|TRBJ2-7
CASSYRTAYEQYF
TGCGCCAGCAGCTACAGGACAGCATACGAGCAGTACTTC
>NA|TRBV4-1|NA|TRBJ2-5
CASSQDFTGTQYF
TGCGCCAGCAGCCAGGACTTTACGGGGACCCAGTACTTC
>TRBD1|TRBV6-1|NA|TRBJ1-2
CATGQGPYGYTF
TGTGCCACTGGACAGGGGCCCTATGGCTACACCTTC
>NA|TRBV11-1|NA|TRBJ1-1
CASSAFRGLNTEAFF
TGTGCCAGCAGTGCCTTCCGGGGGTTGAACACTGAAGCTTTCTTT
>NA|TRBV4-1|once|TRBJ2-7
CASSQERTYEQYF
TGCGCCAGCAGCCAAGAGAGGACCTACGAGCAGTACTTC
>TRBD1|TRBV7-8|NA|TRBJ1-1
CASSLARDRNAEAFF
TGTGCCAGCAGCTTAGCGAGGGACAGGAACGCTGAAGCTTTCTTT
>TRBD2|TRBV6-4|NA|TRBJ2-3
CASSRTSGTDTQYF
TGTGCCAGCAGCCGGACTAGCGGCACAGATACGCAGTATTTT